The 21 T cell receptor beta chains below all came from one sample that was sequenced in a study of cytomegalovirus exposure and HLA in healthy donors. Vbeta (60) and Jbeta (13) primers were used in the PCR. Only in-frame clones appear in the TCRdb table, and some are missing; sequencing was by immunoSEQ multiplex PCR. The sample data list 100,000 to 150,000 clones. Sequences were obtained from PBMCs. These receptors were collected from a man aged 18 to 35 in good health and CMV-seronegative.

This sequence joins TRBV5-1 and TRBJ2-2; 9 bases line up with TRBD1. Germline CDR1 reads SGHRS; CDR2 reads YFSETQ. Trimming removed 9 bases from V and 6 bases from J; junction bases left unmatched: 9. The CDR3 contains 14 residues. This CDR3 reads CATRPGTGPGELFF. Written as DNA, the CDR3 is TGCGCCACTCGACCCGGGACAGGGCCCGGGGAGCTGTTTTTT.

This chain links TRBV2 with TRBJ1-5; unclear D gene. V lost 6 bases and J 3 bases, leaving 12 bases between the germline ends. Germline V CDR1 and CDR2: SNHLY, FYNNEI. The CDR3 sequence is 14 residues long. The CDR3, as DNA: TGTGCCAGCAGCTCCGGGAGGAACAATCAGCCCCAGCATTTT. It codes for CASSSGRNNQPQHF.

The chain couples TRBV28 to TRBJ1-5; no definite D call. Trimming stripped 6 bases from V and 5 bases from J, with 14 bases between. From germline, CDR1 is MDHEN and CDR2 SYDVKM. CDR3 size: 14 residues. In nucleotides, the CDR3 is TGTGCCAGCAGGCCGGGAGAGGGCTATCAGCCCCAGCATTTT. Encoded protein: CASRPGEGYQPQHF.

The rearrangement links TRBV30 to TRBJ2-2; D gene unclear. Germline V gene lookup returns CDR1 GTSNPN and CDR2 SVGIG (reference sequence). This CDR3 region has 13 residues. Trimming removed 0 bases at V and 6 bases at J, with 8 bases between. The CDR3 region has the DNA TGTGCCTGGAGTGTACTTCGGTCCGGGGAGCTGTTTTTT. Protein sequence: CAWSVLRSGELFF.

The rearrangement links TRBV27 to TRBJ2-7; D call uncertain. CDR1 MNHEY and CDR2 SMNVEV come from the germline V gene (reference sequence). This CDR3 has 12 amino acids. V was clipped by 3 bases and J by 3 bases, with 6 bases between them. CDR3 nucleotides: TGTGCCAGCAGTTTTTCGGGCTACGAGCAGTACTTC. The encoded protein is CASSFSGYEQYF.

The chain's CDR3 is CASSARGRDTEAFF. Written as DNA, the CDR3 is TGTGCCAGCAGTGCGAGAGGTCGGGACACTGAAGCTTTCTTT. This sequence joins TRBV6-6 and TRBJ1-1; D is uncertain. CDR1 MNHNY and CDR2 SVGAGI come from the germline V gene (reference sequence). V was shortened by 5 bases and J by 3 bases, with 13 bases between the two germline ends. The CDR3 consists of 14 residues.

The J gene is TRBJ1-3, the V gene TRBV9; D unclear. Germline-derived CDR1 and CDR2 are SGDLS and YYNGEE. The CDR3 is 15 residues long. V was trimmed by 4 bases and J by 0 bases, leaving 11 bases between them. CDR3 residues: CASSPRDRSGNTIYF. In DNA, the CDR3 is TGTGCCAGCAGCCCGCGGGATCGCTCTGGAAACACCATATATTTT.

The chain has TRBV2 and TRBJ2-7; D remains ambiguous. From germline, CDR1 is SNHLY and CDR2 FYNNEI. V lost 4 bases and J lost 3, with 4 bases in between. The CDR3 is made up of 11 amino acids. CDR3 region: CASSAFYEQYF. CDR3 DNA: TGTGCCAGCAGTGCTTTCTACGAGCAGTACTTC.

The chain is built from TRBV6-1 and TRBJ2-7; weak D call: TRBD2 (5 bases). Germline CDR1 MNHNS, CDR2 SASEGT. The CDR3 runs to 13 residues. V dropped 3 bases and J dropped 7 bases, with 13 bases sitting between them. In nucleotides, the CDR3 is TGTGCCAGCAGTGACTATTTAACGGGGGAGCAGTACTTC. Its protein is CASSDYLTGEQYF.

The V and J genes are TRBV5-4 and TRBJ1-2, with unresolved D. The CDR3 consists of 14 residues. V shed 0 bases and J shed 2 bases, with 8 bases lying between them. Germline CDR1 SGHNT, CDR2 YYREEE (reference sequence). This CDR3 reads CASSLDGGNYGYTF. In DNA form, the CDR3 reads TGTGCCAGCAGCTTGGACGGCGGGAACTATGGCTACACCTTC.

The gene calls are TRBV19 and TRBJ2-2; unclear D gene. V was clipped by 0 bases and J by 7 bases, with 15 bases between them. Germline CDR1 reads LNHDA; CDR2 reads SQIVND (reference sequence). The CDR3 totals 16 residues. This chain's CDR3 is CASSIDHKNTGGELFF. As DNA, the CDR3 is TGTGCCAGTAGTATAGATCACAAGAACACGGGCGGGGAGCTGTTTTTT.

The V and J genes are TRBV19 and TRBJ1-1; D unresolved. The germline V and J ends were trimmed by 7 bases and 8 bases, with 23 bases remaining between them. CDR1 is LNHDA and CDR2 is SQIVND in the germline V gene (reference sequence). The CDR3 totals 15 residues. CDR3: CASIEDLARPGEAFF. The CDR3 bases are TGTGCCAGTATCGAGGACCTTGCGAGGCCGGGGGAAGCTTTCTTT.

This sequence joins TRBV27 and TRBJ1-4; a weak D match, TRBD1 (5 bases). Germline-derived CDR1 and CDR2 are MNHEY and SMNVEV (reference sequence). The CDR3 extends over 13 amino acids. V lost 3 bases and J lost 11, with 13 bases in between. The CDR3 reads CASSLIREGKLFF. Here the CDR3 DNA reads TGTGCCAGCAGTTTGATCAGGGAGGGGAAACTGTTTTTT. The full variable domain, with the rest looked up from reference TRBV27 and TRBJ1-4, is EAQVTQNPRYLITVTGKKLTVTCSQNMNHEYMSWYRQDPGLGLRQIYYSMNVEVTDKGDVPEGYKVSRKEKRNFPLILESPSPNQTSLYFCASSLIREGKLFFGSGTQLSVL.

This sequence joins TRBV5-1 and TRBJ1-1; no clear D gene. The CDR3 has 13 amino acids. Germline V CDR1 and CDR2: SGHRS, YFSETQ. Between the trimmed V and J ends, which lost 5 bases and 5 bases, there was a span of 13 bases. The CDR3 nucleotides read TGCGCCAGCAGTACCGATAGGAGTACTGAAGCTTTCTTT. It codes for CASSTDRSTEAFF.

This chain uses TRBV5-1 with TRBJ1-2; the D gene is possibly TRBD1 (6 bases). The V end lost 0 bases, the J end lost 5 bases, and 8 bases lay between the germline ends. CDR3 size: 13 residues. CDR1 is SGHRS and CDR2 is YFSETQ in the germline V gene. The CDR3 sequence: CASSLDRAYGYTF. In nucleotides, the CDR3 is TGCGCCAGCAGCTTGGACAGGGCATATGGCTACACCTTC. Drawing the rest from reference TRBV5-1 and TRBJ1-2, the complete variable domain is KAGVTQTPRYLIKTRGQQVTLSCSPISGHRSVSWYQQTPGQGLQFLFEYFSETQRNKGNFPGRFSGRQFSNSRSEMNVSTLELGDSALYLCASSLDRAYGYTFGSGTRLTVV.

J is TRBJ1-6 and V is TRBV4-1; no reliable D call. CDR1 and CDR2 from the germline V gene are MGHRA and YSYEKL. This CDR3 comprises 13 residues. The V and J ends lost 1 base and 7 bases respectively, with 5 bases between them. The CDR3 DNA sequence: TGCGCCAGCAGCCAAGCCCTAAATTCACCCCTCCACTTT. Amino acids: CASSQALNSPLHF.

V is TRBV7-8 and J is TRBJ1-2; D is unresolved. The germline V gene encodes CDR1 SGHVS and CDR2 FQNEAQ. V lost 4 bases and J lost 0, with 12 bases in between. This CDR3 spans 15 amino acids. The CDR3 spells CASSSGLISNYGYTF. The CDR3 coding sequence is TGTGCCAGCAGCTCCGGACTGATCTCTAACTATGGCTACACCTTC.

CDR3 protein: CASSLGVSRGRSNTEAFF. The CDR3, as DNA: TGTGCCAGCAGCTTAGGGGTATCGCGGGGCCGATCTAACACTGAAGCTTTCTTT. This chain uses TRBV7-8 with TRBJ1-1, with a tentative D call TRBD1 (5 bases). The CDR3 totals 18 residues. CDR1 is SGHVS and CDR2 is FQNEAQ in the germline V gene. Trimming removed 1 base from V and 2 bases from J, with 20 bases in between.

This chain connects TRBV19 to TRBJ2-3, with TRBD2 matching over 11 bases. The germline V gene encodes CDR1 LNHDA and CDR2 SQIVND (reference sequence). V was pared by 6 bases and J by 2 bases, with 7 bases of the junction left unmatched. CDR3 length: 16 residues. The CDR3 reads CASRELTSGITDTQYF. The CDR3 nucleotides read TGTGCCAGTAGGGAACTGACTAGCGGGATCACAGATACGCAGTATTTT.

V gene TRBV19 combines with J gene TRBJ1-2; 8 nucleotides line up with TRBD1. The CDR3 extends over 13 amino acids. Germline-derived CDR1 and CDR2 are LNHDA and SQIVND (reference sequence). J was trimmed by 6 bases and V by 7 bases; bases with no gene match: 7. This chain's CDR3 is CASKPDRVNGYTF. The CDR3, as DNA: TGTGCCAGTAAGCCGGACAGGGTTAATGGCTACACCTTC.

V usage is TRBV19 and J usage is TRBJ1-5; D is undetermined. Germline CDR1 is LNHDA and CDR2 is SQIVND (reference sequence). CDR3 length equals 14 residues. The ends were cut back, 7 bases at V and 5 bases at J, with 15 bases in the middle. CDR3 DNA: TGTGCCAGTAACGAGGGTTGGGGATATCAGCCCCAGCATTTT. Protein sequence: CASNEGWGYQPQHF.